What follows is one TCR beta chain and its context. Antigen unknown. The CDR3 sequence is 13 residues long. CDR1 and CDR2 (germline): SNHLY, FYNNEI. Deletions cut 5 bases from V and 6 bases from J, with 11 bases between. The data are from a study of spatial heterogeneity in lung cancer. Study-level points and caveats: Ubiquitous expanded tumor TCRs were seen in blood more at resection than at follow-up.

As to time point: sample taken at primary tumor resection. The donor group consisted of 55 to 85 patients who had untreated, early-stage non-small cell lung cancer. Unsorted tumor, nontumor lung tissue or cryopreserved PBMC supplied the whole RNA. TCRdb reprocessed the 5' RACE reads via MiXCR and lists one record per CDR3 protein. The table shows some 44,000 distinct CDR3 sequences, with roughly 13% occurring only once. This chain connects TRBV2 to TRBJ1-5, with D unclear. The TCR was taken from a male donor with early-stage non-small cell lung cancer. The sample was PBMCs, taken at surgery. Here the CDR3 DNA reads TGTGCCAGCAGTCCTGACGGAGTTCAGCCCCAGCATTTT. This sequence encodes CASSPDGVQPQHF.